The present T cell receptor beta chain was sequenced within a study of blood T cell repertoires in COVID-19. The V gene's germline CDR1 is KGHDR and CDR2 SFDVKD. The CDR3 has 15 residues. The trim removed 8 bases at V and 2 bases at J, leaving 7 bases unmatched. Profiled with immunoSEQ multiplex PCR; TCRdb holds only in-frame clones, not every one. The sample holds 200,000 to 250,000 clones; around 90% are singletons and the top ten take 0.7% to 0.85%. J is TRBJ1-3 and V is TRBV24-1; 8 bases agree with TRBD1. The receptor was isolated from a man in his 60s with COVID-19, enrolled during active disease. The sequenced material came from peripheral blood. In DNA form, the CDR3 reads TGTGCCACCATGGAGACAGGGGTCCCTGGAAACACCATATATTTT. Translation: CATMETGVPGNTIYF.